This TCR beta chain was observed in a study of T cells after posttransplantation cyclophosphamide. Study-level points and caveats: TRB overlap between skin or GI tissue T cells and blood was limited. Later blood repertoires were often dominated by clones from the donor CD8+ memory compartment.

The germline V and J ends were trimmed by 0 bases and 5 bases, with 5 bases remaining between them. CDR1 WNHNN and CDR2 SYGVQD come from the germline V gene (reference sequence). This CDR3 has 13 amino acids. Concerning this clone itself: Its target is not known.

Repertoires were generated with immunoSEQ multiplex PCR, while TCRdb's copy carries only in-frame clones and drops some. The sample holds approximately 52,000 clones, roughly 84% seen once. Sequencing was done on a sample of PBMCs. The receptor was derived from a man aged 25 to 40 with a blood cancer, CMV-positive, and with a related stem cell donor. The rearrangement links TRBV10-1 to TRBJ2-4; D is undetermined. The CDR3: CASSESGQNIQYF. For the CDR3, the DNA is TGCGCCAGCAGTGAGTCGGGCCAAAACATTCAGTACTTC.